The clone carrying this TCR beta chain was found once. These data originate in a study of cytomegalovirus exposure and HLA in healthy donors. With 60 Vbeta and 13 Jbeta primers, the PCR was carried out. The protocol was immunoSEQ multiplex PCR, while the TCRdb copy is restricted to in-frame clones and leaves out a portion. This sample has about 140,000 clones; roughly 88% occur once, and the top ten carry 0.4% to 0.55%. Trimming cost V 6 bases and J 4 bases, with 10 bases left between them. This CDR3 comprises 12 residues. Germline-derived CDR1 and CDR2 are MNHNY and SVGAGI (reference sequence). The rearrangement joins TRBV6-6 to TRBJ2-7, with D unclear. The sample taken for sequencing was PBMCs. The TCR comes from a woman between 40 and 50 years old in good health and CMV-seronegative. The CDR3 region has the DNA TGTGCCAGCAGGCACTCCCGTTACGAGCAGTACTTC. It codes for CASRHSRYEQYF.